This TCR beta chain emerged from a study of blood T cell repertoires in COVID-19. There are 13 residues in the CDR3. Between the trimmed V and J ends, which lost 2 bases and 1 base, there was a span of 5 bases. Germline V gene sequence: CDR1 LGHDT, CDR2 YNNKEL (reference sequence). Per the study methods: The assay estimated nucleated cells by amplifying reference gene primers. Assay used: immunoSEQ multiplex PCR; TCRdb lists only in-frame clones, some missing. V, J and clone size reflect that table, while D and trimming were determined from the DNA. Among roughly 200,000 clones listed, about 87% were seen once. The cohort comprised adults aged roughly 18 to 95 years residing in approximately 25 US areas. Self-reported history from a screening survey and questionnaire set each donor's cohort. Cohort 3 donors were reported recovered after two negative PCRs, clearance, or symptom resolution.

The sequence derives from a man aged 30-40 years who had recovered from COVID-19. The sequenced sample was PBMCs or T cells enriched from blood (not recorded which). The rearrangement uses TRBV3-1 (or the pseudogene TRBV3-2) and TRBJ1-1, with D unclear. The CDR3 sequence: CASSQYSNTEAFF. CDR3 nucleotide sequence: TGTGCCAGCAGCCAATACTCGAACACTGAAGCTTTCTTT.